The present T cell receptor beta chain was sequenced within a study of T cell responses to AZD1222 COVID-19 vaccine (dated by TCRdb to about 2021). Looking at the study overall: TCR sequencing was performed for roughly 250 trial participants, of whom 200 to 210 were given two doses of AZD1222 and approximately 25 were given two doses of MenACWY control vaccine. Trial participants were enrolled by age into 18-55, 56-69 and 70-plus year subgroups, with roughly 150, 30 and 60 TCR-sequenced participants respectively.

Study-wide findings and limitations: Because no day 14 peak-response samples were available, the repertoires could be characterized only after the peak T cell response. Vaccine-associated CD4 TCRs spanned the whole spike protein, with dominant responses in regions 160-218 and 743-854. A significant rise in spike-specific TCR breadth and depth was observed after two AZD1222 doses relative to day 0 and relative to MenACWY recipients. Conclusions about previously exposed vaccinees are limited, since just five or six AZD1222 recipients were seropositive for SARS-CoV-2 at baseline. Participants were mostly white British and included more females than males, and it was suggested by the authors that clonal diversity may have been underestimated. The 56-69-year group was small, and its depth increase did not reach significance, likely because of low power. Reportedly, almost half of the unique spike-specific TCRs recognized epitopes lying outside the regions that are mutated in the B.1.351 and B.1.1.7 variants.

The CDR3 regions of human TCRbeta chains were subjected to immunosequencing. Concerning the study's data processing: Repertoire TCRs were matched against a reference library of SARS-CoV-2-specific TCRs generated with the MIRA antigen-specificity platform. Breadth meant the fraction of unique TCRs that were SARS-CoV-2-associated, whereas depth meant the fraction of total T cells that were SARS-CoV-2-associated. Using the MIRA data, each spike-specific TCR was mapped to the spike region that the TCR reacts to and placed in a CD4 or CD8 class. Log10-transformed breadth and depth values were compared by one-way ANOVA with Sidak's multiple comparisons tests. TCRdb provides this immuneACCESS table in a form limited to in-frame rearrangements. Some clones are lacking; in checked studies, under half of them reflect an unresolved V gene, and why the rest are absent is not known. The DNA was the basis for D and trimming; V, J and clone size are from that table. Present in this sample are more than 140,000 clones, 70% to 90% of which were seen just once. The top ten clones comprise roughly 3.5% of the sample.

The CDR3 holds 16 amino acids from the cysteine to the phenylalanine. The sequence is cut down to CDR3 DNA, 48 bases in frame from base 1. Taken from the germline V gene, the CDR1 and CDR2 loops are LGHNT and FRNRAP. Between the V and J ends, shortened by 7 bases and 0 bases respectively, the junction contains 15 bases. The time point label for this specimen denotes: baseline before first vaccination. Sample treatment or condition, as interpreted from the label and publication: meningococcal conjugate vaccine given as trial control. The vaccinee samples were drawn from two UK trials, COV001 and COV002, one of which was a single-blind randomized controlled phase 2/3 trial testing AZD1222 (ChAdOx1 nCoV-19) in healthy adults. Trial participant PBMC samples were collected at day 0 and day 28 after the second dose for TCRbeta chain sequencing. Comment on this clone: Its binding antigen is unknown. Qualities for individual bases were not recorded, and no much larger clone is one base off.

This chain joins TRBV12-5 to TRBJ1-4; no D gene can be assigned with confidence. This receptor was identified in an adult in good health. Sequenced here: peripheral blood, sampled on day 0 of MenACWY control vaccination. The CDR3 amino acid sequence is: CASANSGITTNEKLFF. Read as DNA, the sequence is TGTGCTAGTGCAAACTCCGGGATTACAACTAATGAAAAACTGTTTTTT.